One sample yielded the 22 T cell receptor beta chains listed below, sequenced in a study of neurological immune-mediated disorders (dated by TCRdb to between 2019 and 2020). The protocol used for the library was 5' RACE. For sequencing, an Illumina HiSeq 2500 was employed. TCRdb reprocessed the public reads (quality trimming at Q25 with fastp, clone calling with MiXCR) and kept in-frame beta chains. Every distinct CDR3 protein forms one entry, paired with its most common genes and DNA. In all, the sample holds approximately 74,000 distinct CDR3 sequences, and 5.2% of those were seen once. The top ten clonotypes cover around 6.8% of the sample. Source material: PBMCs. All receptors come from a man between 18 and 35 years old with multiple sclerosis.

This clonotype was recorded at least ten times. CDR3 protein: CASSDYGGNGYTF. CDR3 nucleotide sequence: TGTGCCAGCAGCGATTACGGGGGGAATGGCTACACCTTC. The J gene is TRBJ1-2, the V gene TRBV5-6; D is possibly TRBD1 (5 bases). CDR3 size: 13 residues. V was clipped by 4 bases and J by 6 bases, with 13 bases between them. Germline values: CDR1 SGHDT, CDR2 YYEEEE.

This clonotype was observed a few times. One end of the junction is discordant with germline, which a read error may explain. The V gene is TRBV20-1, the J gene TRBJ1-6, with 9 bases identical to TRBD1. Germline V gives CDR1 DFQATT, CDR2 SNEGSKA (reference sequence). The CDR3 totals 15 residues. The CDR3 reads CSARDGQGLHSPLNF. In DNA form, the CDR3 reads TGCAGTGCTAGAGACGGACAGGGGTTGCATTCACCCCTCAACTTT.

This clonotype showed up many times. This rearrangement joins TRBV20-1 to TRBJ2-1, with D perhaps assigned TRBD1 or TRBD2 (5 bases each). Deletions cut 7 bases from V and 2 bases from J, with 15 bases between. From germline, CDR1 is DFQATT and CDR2 SNEGSKA (reference sequence). The CDR3 totals 14 residues. CDR3 amino acids: CSVRDGGTYNEQFF. CDR3 nucleotide sequence: TGCAGTGTTAGGGACGGAGGAACCTACAATGAGCAGTTCTTC.

This clonotype occurred many times. Given a much more abundant clone one base away, this may be a read error. The rearrangement uses TRBV3-1 and TRBJ2-1; no reliable D call. The CDR3 totals 12 residues. The V gene lost 5 bases and the J gene lost 3 bases, with 5 bases spanning the gap. From germline, CDR1 is LGHDT and CDR2 YNNKEL (reference sequence). CDR3 nucleotide sequence: TGTGCCAGCAGCAAGGACTACAATGAGCAGTTCTTC. Its protein product is CASSKDYNEQFF.

This clonotype came up many times. The gene calls are TRBV12-3 or TRBV12-4 and TRBJ1-3, with D possibly being TRBD1 (5 bases). Trimming cost V 6 bases and J 2 bases, with 17 bases left between them. This CDR3 has 16 amino acids. This chain's CDR3 is CASSPRGVRTGNTIYF. The CDR3 nucleotides read TGTGCCAGCAGCCCCCGGGGGGTACGAACTGGAAACACCATATATTTT.

This clonotype was recorded at least ten times. This chain links TRBV29-1 with TRBJ2-3; TRBD2 matches at 14 bases. CDR3 length: 16 residues. Germline CDR1 and CDR2: SQVTM and ANQGSEA. The V segment lost 6 bases and the J segment 4 bases; nucleotides outside the gene matches: 9. The CDR3 here is CSVRGTSGSLADTQYF. The CDR3, as DNA: TGCAGCGTGAGGGGGACTAGCGGGAGTTTGGCAGATACGCAGTATTTT.

This clonotype was detected many times. The chain links TRBV29-1 to TRBJ2-7; TRBD1 agrees at 7 bases. Germline V gene lookup returns CDR1 SQVTM and CDR2 ANQGSEA. The CDR3 totals 12 residues. Trimming at V came to 7 bases and at J to 0 bases, leaving 3 bases not matched to a gene. CDR3 in DNA: TGCAGCGCACAGGGGTTCTCCTACGAGCAGTACTTC. This translates into CSAQGFSYEQYF.

This clonotype was seen many times. The V call is TRBV7-9, the J call TRBJ2-3; weak D call: TRBD2 (5 bases). The CDR3 runs 17 residues. The V end lost 2 bases, the J end lost 2 bases, and 17 bases lay between the germline ends. From germline, CDR1 is SEHNR and CDR2 FQNEAQ (reference sequence). CDR3 residues: CASSLSSDWKITDTQYF. CDR3 nucleotides: TGTGCCAGCAGCTTAAGCTCGGACTGGAAGATCACAGATACGCAGTATTTT.

This clonotype has ten or more counts. The gene calls are TRBV12-3 or TRBV12-4 and TRBJ1-1; 11 bases fit TRBD1. This CDR3 is built from 17 residues. The V gene end was trimmed by 6 bases and the J gene end by 4 bases; junction bases not matched to a gene: 13. CDR3 sequence (DNA): TGTGCCAGCAGCTCGACCCGGGACAGGGGGGCAGGCACTGAAGCTTTCTTT. The encoded protein is CASSSTRDRGAGTEAFF.

This clonotype has at least ten counts. The chain joins TRBV6-5 to TRBJ2-6; 7 bases are shared with TRBD1. This CDR3 is built from 18 residues. Unmatched junction bases numbered 11, after V lost 6 bases and J lost 0 bases. Per the germline V gene, CDR1 is MNHEY and CDR2 is SVGAGI. The CDR3 loop is CASSPTRDSYSGANVLTF. DNA of the CDR3: TGTGCCAGCAGCCCGACCCGGGACAGTTACTCTGGGGCCAACGTCCTGACTTTC.

This clonotype was found many times. Mismatch with germline at one junction end may stem from a read error. The chain uses TRBV7-9 and TRBJ2-4; 8 bases agree with TRBD1. The CDR3 sequence is 14 residues long. Germline loops: CDR1 SEHNR, CDR2 FQNEAQ (reference sequence). The CDR3 DNA is TGTGCCAGCAGCGTCCAGGGGGCTCAAAAAATTCAGTACTTC. This codes for CASSVQGAQKIQYF.

This clonotype was seen repeatedly, ten times or more. This sequence joins TRBV20-1 and TRBJ2-7; D call uncertain. V was shortened by 1 base and J by 0 bases, with 4 bases between the two germline ends. CDR1 and CDR2 from the germline V gene are DFQATT and SNEGSKA (reference sequence). This CDR3 region has 12 residues. In DNA form, the CDR3 reads TGCAGTGCTAGAGGGGACTCCTACGAGCAGTACTTC. Translating gives CSARGDSYEQYF.

The table lists this clonotype with a few counts. The V gene is TRBV2, the J gene TRBJ2-3, with TRBD1 matching 9 bases. The CDR3 loop spans 15 amino acids. CDR1 is SNHLY and CDR2 is FYNNEI in the germline V gene. V lost 2 bases and J lost 8; bases outside the gene matches: 8. CDR3 DNA: TGTGCCAGCAGTGAAATGACAGGGGGTCTTGGTACGCAGTATTTT. Translated: CASSEMTGGLGTQYF.

Many counts were recorded for this clonotype. The genes are TRBV7-2 and TRBJ2-7; D is undetermined. CDR1 is SGHTA, CDR2 FQGNSA, per germline. The germline V and J ends were trimmed by 1 base and 2 bases, with 9 bases remaining between them. This CDR3 spans 14 amino acids. The CDR3 loop reads CASSLGGNAYEQYF. The CDR3 region has the DNA TGTGCCAGCAGCTTAGGGGGAAATGCCTACGAGCAGTACTTC.

This clonotype was picked up many times. The chain carries TRBV7-2 and TRBJ2-3; D may be TRBD1 or TRBD2 (5 bases each). The CDR3 is 18 amino acids. The V gene's germline CDR1 is SGHTA and CDR2 FQGNSA. V was shortened by 4 bases and J by 6 bases, with 26 bases between the two germline ends. The CDR3 is CASSSGTALSRLRDTQYF. In nucleotides, the CDR3 is TGTGCCAGCAGCTCCGGGACCGCTCTATCTCGCCTCCGCGATACGCAGTATTTT.

Many counts were recorded for this clonotype. J is TRBJ2-7 and V is TRBV20-1; 8 bases map to TRBD2. Germline trimming cut 6 bases from V and 1 base from J; bases unmatched to any gene: 11. The CDR3 sequence is 15 residues long. CDR1 DFQATT and CDR2 SNEGSKA come from the germline V gene (reference sequence). The DNA of the CDR3 is TGCAGTGCAACCTTGGATAGCGGGGAGTCCTACGAGCAGTACTTC. This gives the protein CSATLDSGESYEQYF.

In its sample, this clonotype was seen a few times. One junction end disagrees with the germline gene, perhaps due to a read error. The V and J genes are TRBV24-1 and TRBJ1-5, with D hard to call. The germline gives CDR1 KGHDR, CDR2 SFDVKD. The length of the CDR3 is 12 residues. The CDR3 is CATRDGEGPQNF. For the CDR3, the DNA is TGTGCCACCAGAGACGGTGAAGGGCCCCAGAATTTT.

This clonotype has a count of ten or more. This chain uses TRBV12-3 or TRBV12-4 with TRBJ1-1, with D unclear. The CDR3 sequence is 14 residues long. V was shortened by 7 bases and J by 6 bases, with 18 bases between the two germline ends. CDR3 region: CASNTRRFQAEAFF. The CDR3 nucleotides are TGTGCCAGCAATACAAGACGGTTCCAAGCTGAAGCTTTCTTT.

This clonotype was seen many times. The gene calls are TRBV5-1 and TRBJ1-1, with 8 bases matching TRBD1. V lost 6 bases to trimming and J lost 1 base; unmatched junction nucleotides: 8. The CDR3 extends over 15 amino acids. Germline CDR1 reads SGHRS; CDR2 reads YFSETQ. CDR3 sequence: CASTSSGTGNTEAFF. CDR3 sequence (DNA): TGCGCCAGCACCTCCTCCGGGACAGGGAACACTGAAGCTTTCTTT.

This clonotype came up many times. V usage is TRBV4-1 and J usage is TRBJ2-3; D might be TRBD1 (5 bases). CDR1 and CDR2 from the germline V gene are MGHRA and YSYEKL. V was clipped by 4 bases and J by 3 bases, with 14 bases between them. The CDR3 runs to 15 residues. The CDR3 region is CASSRLGLRTDTQYF. CDR3 DNA sequence: TGCGCCAGCAGCCGCCTGGGGCTAAGGACAGATACGCAGTATTTT.

This clonotype was counted at least ten times. This sequence joins TRBV7-2 and TRBJ2-1, with D possibly TRBD1 on 6 matching bases. The germline V gene has CDR1 SGHTA and CDR2 FQGNSA. The V and J ends lost 4 bases and 10 bases respectively, with 20 bases between them. The CDR3 totals 15 residues. CDR3 amino acids: CASSSRLGDIREQFF. In DNA, the CDR3 is TGTGCCAGCAGCTCACGACTGGGGGACATTCGGGAGCAGTTCTTC.

This clonotype was seen ten or more times. V gene TRBV20-1 combines with J gene TRBJ1-5; D is perhaps TRBD1 (6 bases). Germline V gene sequence: CDR1 DFQATT, CDR2 SNEGSKA (reference sequence). Between the trimmed V and J ends, which lost 6 bases and 7 bases, there was a span of 19 bases. The CDR3 totals 14 residues. The CDR3 DNA follows: TGCAGTGCGCGGGGGGAGGGGGACGGACAGCCCCAGCATTTT. Protein product: CSARGEGDGQPQHF.